Following are 13 T cell receptor beta chains from one sample sequenced in a study of T cells after yellow fever vaccination. Each CDR3 protein is one row after TCRdb ran MiXCR on the 5' RACE reads. The sample consists of a few hundred thousand distinct CDR3 sequences, about 7% of them appearing once. The material sequenced was CD4+ T cells sorted from PBMCs, taken 15 days after the yellow fever booster vaccination. The receptors were gathered from a man aged 25 to 45 who received the YFV17D yellow fever vaccine.

This chain links TRBV12-3 or TRBV12-4 with TRBJ2-6; the D is unclear. V was clipped by 7 bases and J by 2 bases, with 6 bases between them. The CDR3 is 13 residues long. In nucleotides, the CDR3 is TGTGCCAGCACCCTGACTGGGGCCAACGTCCTGACTTTC. Its translation is CASTLTGANVLTF.

The chain carries TRBV5-1 and TRBJ2-5; TRBD1 matches 7 bases. Germline-derived CDR1 and CDR2 are SGHRS and YFSETQ. The CDR3 is 15 amino acids. V was clipped by 3 bases and J by 1 base; unmatched bases: 6. The CDR3 is CASSSLRQGQETQYF. The CDR3 coding sequence is TGCGCCAGCAGCTCCCTGAGACAGGGCCAAGAGACCCAGTACTTC.

This sequence joins TRBV28 and TRBJ2-1, with a weak D call TRBD2 (6 bases). There are 14 residues in the CDR3. From germline, CDR1 is MDHEN and CDR2 SYDVKM. The germline V and J ends were trimmed by 1 base and 6 bases, with 10 bases remaining between them. The CDR3 DNA reads as TGTGCCAGCAGTTTATCTGCTAGCGCCAATGAGCAGTTCTTC. It codes for CASSLSASANEQFF.

This clonotype was observed a handful of times. This chain links TRBV12-3 or TRBV12-4 with TRBJ2-2, with D maybe TRBD2 (5 bases). V lost 2 bases to trimming and J lost 3 bases, with 13 bases between them. This CDR3 contains 16 residues. CDR3 region: CASSLSRVGDTGELFF. The DNA for the CDR3 is TGTGCCAGCAGTTTATCGCGGGTTGGGGACACCGGGGAGCTGTTTTTT.

This clonotype showed up many times. The chain combines TRBV9 with TRBJ2-7; TRBD1 aligns across 8 bases. V gave up 0 bases and J gave up 4 bases; unmatched junction bases: 6. Germline CDR1 SGDLS, CDR2 YYNGEE. This CDR3 comprises 15 residues. In DNA, the CDR3 is TGTGCCAGCAGCGTAGGGACAGGGCAACTTTACGAGCAGTACTTC. Amino acids: CASSVGTGQLYEQYF.

This clonotype turned up a few times. The chain recombines TRBV5-5 with TRBJ2-7; 7 bases match TRBD1. With 4 bases clipped from V and 3 bases from J, the junction kept 10 bases outside the gene matches. The CDR3 length is 15 residues. From germline, CDR1 is SGHKS and CDR2 YYEKEE (reference sequence). The DNA of the CDR3 is TGTGCCAGCAGCCCACCCTACGGGACAGTCTACGAGCAGTACTTC. The encoded protein is CASSPPYGTVYEQYF.

Points on this clonotype: A much larger clone differs from this one at a single base, so this may be a read error. The chain carries TRBV11-2 and TRBJ2-2; 10 positions match TRBD2. The V gene end was trimmed by 5 bases and the J gene end by 9 bases; junction bases not matched to a gene: 21. Germline V gene lookup returns CDR1 SGHAT and CDR2 FQNNGV. The CDR3 covers 19 residues. CDR3 nucleotides: TGTGCCAGCAGCCGGGTGGGACTAGCGCCCTCGTGGCGGAGAAGGGAGCTGTTTTTT. It codes for CASSRVGLAPSWRRRELFF.

The sample holds many counts of this clonotype. This sequence joins TRBV6-5 and TRBJ2-7; 10 positions match TRBD1. This CDR3 spans 15 amino acids. The germline V gene has CDR1 MNHEY and CDR2 SVGAGI. Losses at the gene ends were 2 bases for V and 4 bases for J; bases not matched to a gene: 5. CDR3 sequence (DNA): TGTGCCAGCAGTTACCGGGACAGGGGCTATTACGAGCAGTACTTC. Its protein is CASSYRDRGYYEQYF.

A few counts support this clonotype. J is TRBJ2-7 and V is TRBV7-7; TRBD2 matches 7 bases. With 5 bases clipped from V and 0 bases from J, the junction kept 13 bases outside the gene matches. The CDR3 runs 17 residues. CDR1 is SSHAT and CDR2 is FNYEAQ in the germline V gene (reference sequence). The CDR3 region has the DNA TGTGCCAGCAGCCCCCGGGAACTAGCGACGGGCTCCTACGAGCAGTACTTC. As protein: CASSPRELATGSYEQYF.

This chain uses TRBV2 with TRBJ2-1; either TRBD1 or TRBD2 may supply D (5 bases each). This CDR3 is built from 14 residues. Germline V gene sequence: CDR1 SNHLY, CDR2 FYNNEI. The V gene lost 8 bases and the J gene lost 0 bases, with 11 bases spanning the gap. DNA for the CDR3: TGTGCCAGCTGGGACCACCTCTCCTACAATGAGCAGTTCTTC. This codes for CASWDHLSYNEQFF.

This clonotype appeared a few times. The chain joins TRBV7-3 to TRBJ2-7; 9 bases fit TRBD2. Germline loops: CDR1 SGHTA, CDR2 FQGTGA. V shed 0 bases, J shed 6 bases, and the junction held 9 bases outside the gene matches. This CDR3 has 16 residues. CDR3 region: CASSLTGLAGRGEQYF. The CDR3 bases are TGTGCCAGCAGCTTAACAGGGCTAGCGGGACGGGGCGAGCAGTACTTC.

The chain carries TRBV7-3 and TRBJ2-1; 10 bases match TRBD2. Per the germline V gene, CDR1 is SGHTA and CDR2 is FQGTGA. CDR3 length: 22 residues. V gave up 5 bases and J gave up 6 bases; unmatched junction bases: 28. The CDR3 nucleotides read TGTGCCAGCAGCCGCACCCCAGGCGCTAGCGGGAGTATTGGTGTGTTCGGCAATGAGCAGTTCTTC. The encoded protein is CASSRTPGASGSIGVFGNEQFF.

This clonotype has at least ten counts. This rearrangement joins TRBV5-5 to TRBJ2-1; D remains unclear. Germline V gene data show CDR1 as SGHKS and CDR2 as YYEKEE (reference sequence). V lost 1 base to trimming and J lost 3 bases, with 8 bases between them. The CDR3 runs to 14 residues. CDR3 region: CASSLIYIYNEQFF. CDR3 bases: TGTGCCAGCAGCTTGATCTACATCTACAATGAGCAGTTCTTC.